The text below deals with one T cell receptor beta chain. Its target is not known. At deep level, the assay was performed. Using immunoSEQ multiplex PCR, the repertoire was profiled, and TCRdb retains in-frame clones only, with some absent. Found here are about 700,000 clones, approximately 79% of them singletons; the top ten hold under 2%. The germline V gene has CDR1 MDHEN and CDR2 SYDVKM. V lost 3 bases, J lost 0 bases, and 9 bases lay in between. The CDR3 covers 15 residues. This sample was taken from a study of shared clonotypes between healthy human individuals. Study-level information: Three plates were used per donor for CD4 naive, three for CD4 memory, two for CD8 naive and one for CD8 memory.

Points from the study as a whole: Estimated richness was generally greater in naive than memory subsets.

The chain joins TRBV28 to TRBJ1-5; TRBD1 might be the D (5 bases). This clonotype was sampled from a young woman in good health. Sequenced: memory CD4+ T cells sorted from blood. Subset indicated: CD45RA-negative fraction. The CDR3 spells CASSFPGASNQPQHF. CDR3 sequence (DNA): TGTGCCAGCAGTTTCCCCGGGGCTAGCAATCAGCCCCAGCATTTT.